The clone carrying this T cell receptor (beta chain) was observed many times. The antigen is not known. One entry per CDR3 protein results from TCRdb running MiXCR on the reads. The sample holds hundreds of thousands of distinct CDR3 sequences, about 39% seen once. The data derive from a study of T cell repertoires in cytomegalovirus infection. Study-wide context: CMV epitopes, recently identified HLA-C-restricted and well-studied HLA-B-restricted, were used.

Germline CDR1 reads SGHTA; CDR2 reads FQGNSA. This CDR3 has 14 residues. Trimming left V 1 base short and J 2 bases short, with 8 bases between. The sequences come from cultured PBMCs, collected from culture after CMV antigen stimulation. This receptor was taken from a human donor in good health (CMV status not recorded). Some clones in this sample may be carry-over from other donors' samples. V is TRBV7-2 and J is TRBJ2-5; D unresolved. The CDR3 spells CASSLDWGQETQYF. DNA for the CDR3: TGTGCCAGCAGCTTAGATTGGGGTCAAGAGACCCAGTACTTC.